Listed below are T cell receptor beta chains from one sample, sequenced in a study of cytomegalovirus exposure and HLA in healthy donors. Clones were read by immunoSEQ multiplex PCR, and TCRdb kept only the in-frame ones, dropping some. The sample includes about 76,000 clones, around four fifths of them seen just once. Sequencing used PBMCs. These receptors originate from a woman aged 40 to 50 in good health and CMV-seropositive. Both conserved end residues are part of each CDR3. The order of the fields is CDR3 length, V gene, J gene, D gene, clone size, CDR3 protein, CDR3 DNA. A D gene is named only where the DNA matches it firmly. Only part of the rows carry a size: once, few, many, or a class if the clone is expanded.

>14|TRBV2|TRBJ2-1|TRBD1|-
CASRGQDSYNEQFF
TGTGCCAGCAGGGGACAGGACTCCTACAATGAGCAGTTCTTC
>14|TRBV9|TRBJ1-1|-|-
CASSVASRGTEAFF
TGTGCCAGCAGCGTAGCATCTCGGGGCACTGAAGCTTTCTTT
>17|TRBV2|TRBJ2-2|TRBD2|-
CASSPRASGINTGELFF
TGTGCCAGCAGTCCGCGGGCTAGCGGGATCAACACCGGGGAGCTGTTTTTT
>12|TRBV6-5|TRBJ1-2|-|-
CASSYGANGYTF
TGTGCCAGCAGTTACGGGGCCAATGGCTACACCTTC
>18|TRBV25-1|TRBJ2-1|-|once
CASSDRQRSASSYNEQFF
TGTGCCAGCAGTGACAGACAGCGATCCGCTAGCTCCTACAATGAGCAGTTCTTC
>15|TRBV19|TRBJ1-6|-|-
CASSPLGQYNSPLHF
TGTGCCAGTAGTCCGCTCGGACAGTATAATTCACCCCTCCACTTT
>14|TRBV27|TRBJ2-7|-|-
CASSFGGHAYEQYF
TGTGCCAGCAGTTTTGGAGGCCACGCCTACGAGCAGTACTTC
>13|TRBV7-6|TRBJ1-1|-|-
CASSLGGTSEAFF
TGTGCCAGCAGCTTAGGGGGGACAAGTGAAGCTTTCTTT
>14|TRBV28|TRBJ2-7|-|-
CASIKAGDNYEQYF
TGTGCCAGCATCAAGGCAGGGGATAACTACGAGCAGTACTTC
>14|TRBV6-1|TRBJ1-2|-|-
CASSAGGNNYGYTF
TGTGCCAGCAGTGCCGGGGGAAATAACTATGGCTACACCTTC
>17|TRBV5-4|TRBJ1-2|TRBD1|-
CASSLEAGDRELRGYTF
TGTGCCAGCAGCTTGGAGGCCGGGGACAGGGAACTGAGGGGCTACACCTTC
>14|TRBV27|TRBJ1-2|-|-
CASSSRSQVGGYTF
TGTGCCAGCAGTTCACGGTCCCAGGTGGGTGGCTACACCTTC
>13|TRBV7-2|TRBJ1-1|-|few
CASSPYRTTEAFF
TGTGCCAGCAGCCCGTACAGGACCACTGAAGCTTTCTTT
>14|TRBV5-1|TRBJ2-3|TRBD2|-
CASSLTSGTDTQYF
TGCGCCAGCAGCTTGACTAGCGGCACAGATACGCAGTATTTT
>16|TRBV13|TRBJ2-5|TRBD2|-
CASSGQSSGGRETQYF
TGTGCCAGCAGCGGGCAGAGCAGCGGGGGCAGAGAGACCCAGTACTTC
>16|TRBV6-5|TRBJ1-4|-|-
CASSYSGAVANEKLFF
TGTGCCAGCAGTTACTCAGGGGCAGTGGCTAATGAAAAACTGTTTTTT
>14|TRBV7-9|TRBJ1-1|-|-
CASSLVQGYTEAFF
TGTGCCAGCAGCTTAGTTCAGGGGTACACTGAAGCTTTCTTT
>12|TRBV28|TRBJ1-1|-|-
CASSPRNTEAFF
TGTGCCAGCAGTCCTAGGAACACTGAAGCTTTCTTT
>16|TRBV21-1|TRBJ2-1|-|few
CASSKVGGGSDNEQFF
-
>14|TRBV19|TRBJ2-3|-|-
CASRGARSTDTQYF
TGTGCCAGTAGGGGGGCGCGAAGCACAGATACGCAGTATTTT